A selection of T cell receptor beta chains follows, all from one sample in a study of cytomegalovirus exposure and HLA in healthy donors. The protocol was immunoSEQ multiplex PCR, while the TCRdb copy is restricted to in-frame clones and leaves out a portion. The table has 95,000 to 100,000 clones, roughly 76% seen once. Sequenced material: PBMCs. Every receptor here comes from a man aged 35 to 55 in good health and CMV-seronegative. CDR3s include the opening cysteine and the closing phenylalanine or tryptophan. Fields, in order: J gene, clone size, D gene, V gene, CDR3 protein, CDR3 DNA. D genes are given only for firm matches. The listing skips clone size in some rows; elsewhere it reads once, few, many or a size class.

>TRBJ2-7|-|TRBD2|TRBV6-1
CASSQREGHYEQYF
TGTGCCAGCAGTCAGCGGGAGGGCCACTACGAGCAGTACTTC
>TRBJ1-5|-|TRBD1|TRBV15
CATSPTGLNQPQHF
TGTGCCACCAGCCCGACAGGGTTGAATCAGCCCCAGCATTTT
>TRBJ2-7|-|-|TRBV6-6
CASSSSHPYEQYF
TGTGCCAGCAGTTCTAGTCATCCTTACGAGCAGTACTTC
>TRBJ2-6|-|TRBD1|TRBV4-2
CASREGGPSGANVLTF
TGTGCCAGCAGGGAAGGGGGCCCCTCTGGGGCCAACGTCCTGACTTTC
>TRBJ2-1|-|-|TRBV4-3
CASSQESGMGLNEQFF
TGCGCCAGCAGCCAAGAATCGGGGATGGGGTTGAATGAGCAGTTCTTC
>TRBJ1-1|-|-|TRBV28
CASGNRAVDTEAFF
TGTGCCAGCGGAAACAGGGCCGTGGACACTGAAGCTTTCTTT
>TRBJ2-3|-|TRBD2|TRBV9
CASSTSGGATDTQYF
TGTGCCAGCAGCACCTCCGGGGGGGCAACAGATACGCAGTATTTT
>TRBJ2-6|-|-|TRBV9
CASSVGNSGANVLTF
TGTGCCAGCAGCGTTGGCAACTCTGGGGCCAACGTCCTGACTTTC
>TRBJ2-7|few|TRBD2|TRBV7-9
CASSLGAGGTYEQYF
TGTGCCAGCAGCTTAGGAGCGGGGGGTACCTACGAGCAGTACTTC
>TRBJ2-7|-|-|TRBV11-2
CASSSNRGAEQYF
TGTGCCAGCAGCTCCAATCGCGGGGCCGAGCAGTACTTC
>TRBJ2-7|-|-|TRBV7-9
CASTDGGITEQYF
TGTGCCAGCACGGATGGCGGGATAACCGAGCAGTACTTC
>TRBJ1-4|-|-|TRBV7-9
CASSTTGPRDEKLFF
TGTGCCAGCAGCACAACAGGGCCGAGGGATGAAAAACTGTTTTTT
>TRBJ1-4|-|TRBD1|TRBV6-6
CASSWDRGEKLFF
TGTGCCAGCAGCTGGGACAGGGGTGAAAAACTGTTTTTT
>TRBJ2-1|-|-|TRBV14
CASSQLPLVGGGQFF
TGTGCCAGCAGCCAACTACCCTTGGTCGGAGGAGGGCAGTTCTTC
>TRBJ2-7|-|TRBD2|TRBV9
CASSTNSGRANEQYF
TGTGCCAGCAGCACTAATAGCGGGAGGGCGAACGAGCAGTACTTC
>TRBJ1-1|-|TRBD1|TRBV7-9
CASSLAFGRGRDTEAFF
TGTGCCAGCAGCTTAGCGTTCGGCAGGGGGCGGGACACTGAAGCTTTCTTT
>TRBJ1-2|few|TRBD1|TRBV7-9
CSSSSKSRGHYGYTF
TGTTCCAGCAGCTCCAAGTCCAGGGGGCACTATGGCTACACCTTC
>TRBJ2-1|-|-|TRBV4-1
CASSQTGRLYNEQFF
TGCGCCAGCAGCCAAACAGGGAGACTCTACAATGAGCAGTTCTTC
>TRBJ1-1|few|-|TRBV20-1
CSAPNGAFF
TGCAGTGCACCTAACGGGGCTTTCTTT
>TRBJ2-2|-|-|TRBV4-3
CASSQDRAQNTGELFF
TGCGCCAGCAGCCAAGATCGCGCTCAAAACACCGGGGAGCTGTTTTTT
>TRBJ1-5|few|TRBD1|TRBV7-9
CASSRTGGINQPQHF
TGTGCCAGCAGCAGGACAGGGGGGATAAATCAGCCCCAGCATTTT
>TRBJ2-7|-|-|TRBV27
CASSSTQSYEQYF
TGTGCCAGCAGTTCGACACAATCCTACGAGCAGTACTTC
>TRBJ2-1|-|-|TRBV14
CASSLRGNEQFF
TGTGCCAGCAGCCTCCGGGGTAATGAGCAGTTCTTC
>TRBJ2-3|-|-|TRBV11-3
CASSYRVSDTQYF
TGTGCCAGCAGCTATCGAGTATCAGATACGCAGTATTTT
>TRBJ1-4|-|-|TRBV5-8
CASSLFRDEKLFF
TGTGCCAGCAGCTTGTTCAGGGATGAAAAACTGTTTTTT
>TRBJ2-3|-|-|TRBV7-9
CASSLPIAGDTQYF
TGTGCCAGCAGCCTACCGATCGCGGGGGATACGCAGTATTTT
>TRBJ2-7|-|-|TRBV15
CATSRDPGPAVSEQYF
TGTGCCACCAGCAGAGATCCAGGGCCCGCCGTGAGCGAGCAGTACTTC
>TRBJ2-5|few|TRBD2|TRBV7-2
CASSRTRLAGVPETQYF
TGTGCCAGCAGCCGAACTCGACTAGCGGGGGTACCAGAGACCCAGTACTTC
>TRBJ2-7|-|TRBD1|TRBV7-9
CASSLAVGQGGSYEQYF
TGTGCCAGCAGCTTAGCGGTGGGACAGGGGGGGTCCTACGAGCAGTACTTC
>TRBJ2-1|-|-|TRBV19
CASSMGSSYNEQFF
TGTGCCAGTAGTATGGGCAGCTCCTACAATGAGCAGTTCTTC
>TRBJ1-4|-|-|TRBV5-6
CASSLVGSGWLFF
TGTGCCAGCAGCTTGGTAGGGTCGGGGTGGCTGTTTTTT
>TRBJ1-1|few|-|TRBV6-5
CASSGGNRGTEAFF
TGTGCCAGCAGTGGCGGGAATCGGGGGACTGAAGCTTTCTTT
>TRBJ1-3|-|-|TRBV28
CASSSLPGSPGNTIYF
TGTGCCAGCAGCTCCCTACCGGGGTCGCCTGGAAACACCATATATTTT
>TRBJ2-1|-|-|TRBV11-3
CASSRPGIAYNEQFF
TGTGCCAGCAGCCGGCCGGGGATTGCCTACAATGAGCAGTTCTTC
>TRBJ2-7|few|-|TRBV12-1
CANAGGRAGYEQYF
TGTGCCAACGCAGGCGGGAGGGCCGGGTACGAGCAGTACTTC
>TRBJ2-5|-|TRBD2|TRBV5-1
CASSSGGVAPYF
TGCGCCAGCAGCTCTGGGGGGGTGGCCCCGTACTTC
>TRBJ1-2|-|-|TRBV27
CASSPPPGRAYYGYTF
TGTGCCAGCAGTCCACCTCCGGGGAGGGCCTACTATGGCTACACCTTC
>TRBJ1-3|-|-|TRBV16
CASTTRGTGGNTIYF
TGTGCCAGCACTACCAGGGGCACCGGGGGAAACACCATATATTTT
>TRBJ1-2|-|-|TRBV4-1
CASSLGGQGIGYGYTF
TGCGCCAGCAGCCTCGGTGGTCAGGGGATTGGCTATGGCTACACCTTC
>TRBJ1-3|-|-|TRBV4-2
CASSQDLGDSGNTIYF
TGTGCCAGCAGCCAAGATTTGGGAGACTCTGGAAACACCATATATTTT
>TRBJ1-2|-|TRBD1|TRBV28
CASLPPGQGGMGYTF
TGTGCCAGCTTACCACCGGGACAGGGAGGAATGGGCTACACCTTC
>TRBJ2-5|-|-|TRBV28
CASSPSGSWLAETQYF
TGTGCCAGCAGTCCCTCCGGGAGCTGGCTGGCAGAGACCCAGTACTTC
>TRBJ2-2|-|-|TRBV6-6
CASKRIGRNTGELFF
TGTGCCAGCAAAAGAATCGGGAGGAACACCGGGGAGCTGTTTTTT
>TRBJ2-2|-|-|TRBV4-3
CASSQPPFSGTGELFF
TGCGCCAGCAGCCAACCACCATTCTCCGGCACCGGGGAGCTGTTTTTT
>TRBJ1-4|-|TRBD1|TRBV30
CAWTTGGGWTNEKLFF
TGTGCCTGGACCACAGGGGGAGGGTGGACTAATGAAAAACTGTTTTTT
>TRBJ1-5|-|-|TRBV19
CASSIFGQLNQPQHF
TGTGCCAGTAGTATCTTCGGACAGCTCAATCAGCCCCAGCATTTT
>TRBJ2-5|-|-|TRBV7-7
CASSIGGVDQETQYF
TGTGCCAGCTCCATAGGGGGAGTAGACCAAGAGACCCAGTACTTC
>TRBJ2-3|-|TRBD1|TRBV19
CATRGQADTQYF
TGTGCCACCAGGGGGCAGGCAGATACGCAGTATTTT
>TRBJ2-3|-|TRBD2|TRBV2
CASRGTSGGFTDTQYF
TGTGCCAGCAGAGGGACTAGCGGGGGATTCACAGATACGCAGTATTTT
>TRBJ2-5|-|-|TRBV9
CASSVAPQFQETQYF
TGTGCCAGCAGCGTAGCTCCCCAGTTCCAAGAGACCCAGTACTTC
>TRBJ2-1|-|-|TRBV5-6
CASSLVGSGAYNEQFF
TGTGCCAGCAGCTTGGTTGGGTCGGGGGCCTACAATGAGCAGTTCTTC
>TRBJ2-3|-|-|TRBV6-1
CASSGAVRADTQYF
TGTGCCAGCAGTGGGGCGGTCAGGGCAGATACGCAGTATTTT
>TRBJ2-2|-|-|TRBV19
CASSMMGDTGELFF
TGTGCCAGTAGTATGATGGGCGACACCGGGGAGCTGTTTTTT
>TRBJ1-1|-|-|TRBV9
CASSVEGVGLGTEAFF
TGTGCCAGCAGCGTAGAGGGGGTGGGACTAGGGACTGAAGCTTTCTTT